This entry lists 13 T cell receptor beta chains sequenced from one sample in a study of blood T cell repertoires in COVID-19 (dated by TCRdb to the early 2020s). The library was obtained by the immunoSEQ multiplex PCR assay. Here the immuneACCESS table is served through TCRdb, limited to in-frame sequences with V and J called. Missing clones are a known gap in these copies; in checked studies unresolved V genes cover under half, and the rest lacks a known reason. The sample table shows about 150,000 clones, and about four fifths are seen once. The top ten clones comprise under 3.5% of the sample. Specimen: peripheral blood. The receptors were gathered from a woman older than 75 with COVID-19, enrolled during active disease.

This chain joins TRBV10-3 and TRBJ1-5, with a possible D match to TRBD1 (5 bases). CDR3 size: 15 residues. V was cut by 3 bases and J by 3 bases, with 12 bases left in between. Per germline, CDR1 ENHRY and CDR2 SYGVKD. DNA for the CDR3: TGTGCCATCAGTGATGAAGGGGTGGACAATCAGCCCCAGCATTTT. Translated, it gives CAISDEGVDNQPQHF.

This rearrangement joins TRBV20-1 to TRBJ2-2, with D possibly being TRBD1 (6 bases). CDR3 length equals 13 residues. V lost 3 bases and J 6 bases, leaving 11 bases between the germline ends. The germline CDR1 and CDR2 sequences are DFQATT and SNEGSKA (reference sequence). CDR3 DNA sequence: TGCAGTGCTAGTACAGGGCAGGCCGGGGAGCTGTTTTTT. Protein: CSASTGQAGELFF.

This chain joins TRBV11-2 and TRBJ1-6; possibly TRBD1 for D (5 bases). V gave up 5 bases and J gave up 10 bases, with 12 bases separating them. Germline assignment: CDR1 SGHAT and CDR2 FQNNGV. This CDR3 comprises 13 residues. The chain's CDR3 is CASSPIQGSPLHF. The CDR3, as DNA: TGTGCCAGCAGCCCAATCCAGGGATCACCCCTCCACTTT.

The genes are TRBV2 and TRBJ1-2; perhaps TRBD1 as D (6 bases). Germline V CDR1 and CDR2: SNHLY, FYNNEI. This CDR3 is 12 amino acids long. The V and J ends lost 5 bases and 2 bases respectively, with 6 bases between them. The CDR3 DNA reads TGTGCCAGCAGTACAGGGAACTATGGCTACACCTTC. It translates to CASSTGNYGYTF.

This clone was picked up one time. V usage is TRBV6-5 and J usage is TRBJ1-6; D unclear. This CDR3 is 15 amino acids long. CDR1 is MNHEY, CDR2 SVGAGI, per germline. V was cut by 6 bases and J by 7 bases, with 16 bases left in between. The CDR3 here is CASRTRLTLNSPLHF. The CDR3 DNA reads as TGTGCCAGCAGAACGAGACTGACTTTAAATTCACCCCTCCACTTT.

The CDR3 spells CATSDPTGGRTEAFF. CDR3 sequence (DNA): TGTGCCACCAGTGATCCGACAGGGGGCCGGACTGAAGCTTTCTTT. This rearrangement joins TRBV24-1 to TRBJ1-1; 10 bases line up with TRBD1. Germline V gene data show CDR1 as KGHDR and CDR2 as SFDVKD. The CDR3 contains 15 residues. V was clipped by 3 bases and J by 5 bases; unmatched bases: 5.

This chain connects TRBV5-5 to TRBJ2-5; 13 nucleotides align to TRBD2. Trimming cost V 2 bases and J 3 bases; bases outside gene matches: 1. Germline V CDR1 and CDR2: SGHKS, YYEKEE (reference sequence). CDR3 length: 15 amino acids. The CDR3: CASSFGLAGEETQYF. The CDR3 DNA reads TGTGCCAGCAGCTTTGGACTAGCGGGAGAAGAGACCCAGTACTTC.

This chain uses TRBV18 with TRBJ1-4; D not certain. This CDR3 spans 13 amino acids. The V and J ends lost 8 bases and 3 bases respectively, with 10 bases between them. Germline V gene data show CDR1 as KGHSH and CDR2 as LQKENI. Here the CDR3 reads CASRELPNEKLFF. The CDR3 DNA sequence: TGTGCCAGCCGGGAGCTACCTAATGAAAAACTGTTTTTT.

The CDR3 reads CASRRAGPLGGYGYTF. CDR3 nucleotides: TGTGCCAGCAGAAGAGCAGGTCCCCTCGGGGGCTATGGCTACACCTTC. The chain uses TRBV6-6 and TRBJ1-2; a weak D match, TRBD1 (5 bases). The CDR3 is made up of 16 amino acids. Germline CDR1 reads MNHNY; CDR2 reads SVGAGI (reference sequence). V gave up 6 bases and J gave up 4 bases, with 21 bases separating them.

This chain connects TRBV12-5 to TRBJ1-4; tentatively, D is TRBD1 (6 bases). The CDR3 runs to 17 residues. Trimming took off 0 bases at V and 7 bases at J, with 18 bases between the two ends. The germline V gene has CDR1 LGHNT and CDR2 FRNRAP. The CDR3 DNA reads as TGTGCTAGTGGTTTGGTATGGACAGATCGTACGGTTGAAAAACTGTTTTTT. It translates to CASGLVWTDRTVEKLFF.

The chain is built from TRBV4-3 and TRBJ2-7; 16 bases line up with TRBD2. V was clipped by 1 base and J by 4 bases; unmatched bases: 4. The length of the CDR3 is 17 residues. The germline gives CDR1 LGHNA, CDR2 YSLEER. The CDR3 DNA reads as TGCGCCAGCAGCCAAGCCTCGGGACTAGCGGGGGGGTACGAGCAGTACTTC. As protein: CASSQASGLAGGYEQYF.

The rearrangement links TRBV5-1 to TRBJ2-2; TRBD1 aligns across 10 bases. Germline V gene lookup returns CDR1 SGHRS and CDR2 YFSETQ. V shed 2 bases and J 7 bases; nucleotides not matched to a gene: 8. This CDR3 has 16 amino acids. CDR3 nucleotide sequence: TGCGCCAGCAGCTTAGAGACAGGGGGCCGTATCGGGGAGCTGTTTTTT. As protein: CASSLETGGRIGELFF.

The chain is built from TRBV11-3 and TRBJ2-1, with a possible D match to TRBD1 (5 bases). CDR1 and CDR2 (germline): SGHNT, YENEEA. The CDR3 covers 15 residues. Trimming took off 1 base at V and 4 bases at J, with 11 bases between the two ends. This CDR3 reads CASSLGQGWYNEQFF. The CDR3 region has the DNA TGTGCCAGCAGCTTAGGTCAGGGCTGGTACAATGAGCAGTTCTTC.